These 26 T cell receptor beta chains originate from one sample sequenced in a study of STAT3 mutations in large granular lymphocyte leukemia. Whole-study findings and limits: Every T-LGLL patient had at least one immunodominant TCRbeta clonotype.

Some clones are missing from TCRdb's copy, which holds only in-frame ones; the method was immunoSEQ multiplex PCR. The repertoire consists of tens of thousands of clones, with about three quarters occurring once and the leading ten covering around 28%. These TCRs' antigens remain unknown. Sequenced sample: peripheral blood mononuclear cells. The receptor source for this set is a woman aged 45-60 years with T-cell large granular lymphocyte leukemia. Some clones in this sample may be carry-over from other donors' samples.

The chain has TRBV7-3 and TRBJ2-7; TRBD1 matches at 9 bases. The CDR3 loop spans 15 amino acids. V lost 4 bases and J lost 3; bases outside the gene matches: 7. Germline lookup yields CDR1 SGHTA and CDR2 FQGTGA. Here the CDR3 reads CASSSQPGQGYEQYF. The DNA for the CDR3 is TGTGCCAGCAGCTCCCAACCGGGACAGGGCTACGAGCAGTACTTC. Complete variable domain (other parts from reference TRBV7-3 and TRBJ2-7): GAGVSQTPSNKVTEKGKYVELRCDPISGHTALYWYRQSLGQGPEFLIYFQGTGAADDSGLPNDRFFAVRPEGSVSTLKIQRTERGDSAVYLCASSSQPGQGYEQYFGPGTRLTVT.

CDR3 loop: CASTRGLASEQYF. In DNA form, the CDR3 reads TGTGCCAGCACGAGGGGACTAGCAAGCGAGCAGTACTTC. The V and J genes are TRBV28 and TRBJ2-7; 9 bases match TRBD2. The trim removed 7 bases at V and 6 bases at J, leaving 7 bases unmatched. CDR1 and CDR2 (germline): MDHEN, SYDVKM. The CDR3 is 13 residues long.

This chain connects TRBV5-4 to TRBJ2-7; D unclear. CDR1 and CDR2 (germline): SGHNT, YYREEE (reference sequence). V lost 1 base, J lost 3 bases, and 5 bases lay in between. The CDR3 runs to 12 residues. This CDR3 reads CASSLSNYEQYF. CDR3 bases: TGTGCCAGCAGCTTGTCGAACTACGAGCAGTACTTC.

This clone has only one observation. The V gene is TRBV6-5, the J gene TRBJ1-2, with D tentatively TRBD1 (6 bases). The CDR3 length is 12 residues. Germline loops: CDR1 MNHEY, CDR2 SVGAGI. V was cut by 2 bases and J by 7 bases, with 8 bases left in between. In DNA form, the CDR3 reads TGTGCCAGCAGTTACAAGGGGGGTGGCTACACCTTC. This codes for CASSYKGGGYTF.

This chain joins TRBV10-3 and TRBJ2-7; tentatively, D is TRBD1 or TRBD2 (5 bases each). Germline values: CDR1 ENHRY, CDR2 SYGVKD. CDR3 length: 13 residues. V was shortened by 6 bases and J by 7 bases, with 16 bases between the two germline ends. This CDR3 reads CAIREGGTGEQYF. The CDR3, as DNA: TGTGCCATCAGAGAGGGTGGGACGGGAGAGCAGTACTTC.

This clone was seen a single time. The J gene is TRBJ2-5, the V gene TRBV29-1, with 7 bases identical to TRBD1. CDR3 length: 13 residues. Germline CDR1 and CDR2: SQVTM and ANQGSEA. With V trimmed by 3 bases and J by 5 bases, 6 bases remained unmatched. The CDR3 DNA is TGCAGCGTTGAGGGGACAGCCAAGGAGACCCAGTACTTC. Encoded protein: CSVEGTAKETQYF. The variable domain in full, with the rest retrieved from reference TRBV29-1 and TRBJ2-5, is SAVISQKPSRDICQRGTSLTIQCQVDSQVTMMFWYRQQPGQSLTLIATANQGSEATYESGFVIDKFPISRPNLTFSTLTVSNMSPEDSSIYLCSVEGTAKETQYFGPGTRLLVL.

The chain uses TRBV7-8 and TRBJ2-1, with 13 bases lining up with TRBD2. CDR3 length equals 16 residues. CDR1 SGHVS and CDR2 FQNEAQ come from the germline V gene. V trimming: 5 bases; J trimming: 6 bases; junction bases outside the gene matches: 7. The DNA of the CDR3 is TGTGCCAGCAGCCAACTGGGACTAGCGGGAAGCAATGAGCAGTTCTTC. Translating it yields CASSQLGLAGSNEQFF.

Written as DNA, the CDR3 is TGCGCCAGCAGCTTGGCGGGAGTCAGAACCGGGGAGCTGTTTTTT. Residues: CASSLAGVRTGELFF. This chain uses TRBV5-1 with TRBJ2-2; perhaps TRBD2 as D (6 bases). Germline-derived CDR1 and CDR2 are SGHRS and YFSETQ. V shed 0 bases and J shed 5 bases, with 11 bases lying between them. This CDR3 region has 15 residues.

This clone was seen more than once but under ten times. The V and J genes are TRBV7-9 and TRBJ1-1, with D possibly matching TRBD1 (6 bases). The CDR3 loop spans 17 amino acids. Deletions cut 0 bases from V and 4 bases from J, with 18 bases between. Germline V lookup: CDR1 SEHNR, CDR2 FQNEAQ (reference sequence). The CDR3 loop is CASSLAAGGKVGTEAFF. CDR3 sequence (DNA): TGTGCCAGCAGCTTAGCGGCGGGGGGCAAGGTGGGCACTGAAGCTTTCTTT.

This chain links TRBV25-1 with TRBJ1-2; D is unclear. Germline CDR1 is MGHDK and CDR2 is SYGVNS. Trimming cost V 1 base and J 3 bases, with 18 bases left between them. The CDR3 covers 17 residues. The DNA for the CDR3 is TGTGCCAGCAGTGAATTAAGGGAGAGTCGGGGTTACTATGGCTACACCTTC. It is translated as CASSELRESRGYYGYTF.

This chain links TRBV28 with TRBJ1-1, with 8 bases matching TRBD1. J gave up 8 bases and V 6 bases, and 11 bases lay outside the gene matches. The CDR3 covers 14 residues. Germline V CDR1 and CDR2: MDHEN, SYDVKM. The CDR3 DNA sequence: TGTGCCAGCAGCCTGGACAGGGTGCATACAGAAGCTTTCTTT. Protein product: CASSLDRVHTEAFF.

The rearrangement uses TRBV18 and TRBJ2-5; no clear D. V lost 0 bases and J lost 5, with 10 bases in between. Per the germline V gene, CDR1 is KGHSH and CDR2 is LQKENI. The CDR3 length is 14 residues. CDR3 nucleotide sequence: TGTGCCAGCTCACCACCGGGCCTGGAGGAGACCCAGTACTTC. Its protein is CASSPPGLEETQYF.

This clone has just one count. The chain joins TRBV5-1 to TRBJ2-3; 9 nucleotides line up with TRBD1. The CDR3 loop spans 16 amino acids. Germline V gives CDR1 SGHRS, CDR2 YFSETQ. V trimming: 4 bases; J trimming: 5 bases; junction bases outside the gene matches: 11. In DNA form, the CDR3 reads TGCGCCAGCAGCCCCGCCTTGGGGACAGGGATAGATACGCAGTATTTT. It is translated as CASSPALGTGIDTQYF.

As DNA, the CDR3 is TGTGCCAGCAGCACGACTCAGGGGATCGCAGATACGCAGTATTTT. As protein: CASSTTQGIADTQYF. V and J are TRBV7-9 and TRBJ2-3, with D possibly matching TRBD1 (6 bases). The length of the CDR3 is 15 residues. The V gene's germline CDR1 is SEHNR and CDR2 FQNEAQ (reference sequence). V was clipped by 5 bases and J by 4 bases, with 16 bases between them.

This chain links TRBV7-9 with TRBJ2-1, with 7 bases matching TRBD2. Unmatched junction bases numbered 10, after V lost 1 base and J lost 16 bases. The CDR3 spans 13 residues. The V gene's germline CDR1 is SEHNR and CDR2 FQNEAQ (reference sequence). The CDR3 coding sequence is TGTGCCAGCAGCTTAGGGTTTGCGGGAGATGGTTTCTTC. This sequence encodes CASSLGFAGDGFF.

The chain joins TRBV5-4 to TRBJ2-3; the match to TRBD1 covers 11 bases. The V gene end was trimmed by 3 bases and the J gene end by 8 bases; junction bases not matched to a gene: 2. CDR3 length: 13 amino acids. The germline CDR1 and CDR2 sequences are SGHNT and YYREEE (reference sequence). CDR3 sequence (DNA): TGTGCCAGCAGCTCGGGACAGGGGGGTACGCAGTATTTT. Its protein is CASSSGQGGTQYF.

The chain recombines TRBV5-1 with TRBJ2-1; possible D gene TRBD2, 5 bases. The V and J ends lost 4 bases and 10 bases respectively, with 12 bases between them. The CDR3 runs to 12 residues. CDR1 and CDR2 (germline): SGHRS, YFSETQ. The CDR3 DNA reads as TGCGCCAGCAGCCGGGGTCGGGGAGAGCAGTTCTTC. Translated: CASSRGRGEQFF.

Details on this clone: The same CDR3 is also encoded by other DNA sequences in this sample. The V and J genes are TRBV18 and TRBJ1-5; no definite D call. V gave up 2 bases and J gave up 4 bases, with 6 bases separating them. The germline CDR1 and CDR2 sequences are KGHSH and LQKENI. The CDR3 consists of 13 residues. The CDR3 sequence: CASSPGQNQPQHF. For the CDR3, the DNA is TGTGCCAGCTCACCAGGCCAGAATCAGCCCCAGCATTTT.

The chain carries TRBV5-1 and TRBJ2-7, with 7 nucleotides matching TRBD2. The trim removed 1 base at V and 1 base at J, leaving 5 bases unmatched. The CDR3 has 15 residues. The germline CDR1 and CDR2 sequences are SGHRS and YFSETQ. CDR3 bases: TGCGCCAGCAGCTTGCAGGGAGGGCCTTCCTACGAGCAGTACTTC. This encodes CASSLQGGPSYEQYF.

This clone was seen only a few times. This chain links TRBV6-1 with TRBJ2-1, with a possible D match to TRBD2 (5 bases). V lost 2 bases and J 8 bases, leaving 13 bases between the germline ends. The germline gives CDR1 MNHNS, CDR2 SASEGT. There are 14 residues in the CDR3. The CDR3 sequence is CASSETFTRDEQFF. The CDR3 nucleotides read TGTGCCAGCAGTGAAACATTTACTAGGGATGAGCAGTTCTTC.

The chain is built from TRBV25-1 and TRBJ1-2; D possibly corresponds to TRBD1 (5 bases). The CDR3 has 17 residues. The germline gives CDR1 MGHDK, CDR2 SYGVNS. V dropped 2 bases and J dropped 6 bases, with 22 bases sitting between them. This CDR3 is CASSEGLRGEQLDGYTF. The CDR3 DNA reads TGTGCCAGCAGTGAAGGGTTGCGGGGCGAACAATTGGATGGCTACACCTTC.

J is TRBJ2-5 and V is TRBV30; either TRBD1 or TRBD2 may fit D (5 bases each). V was clipped by 0 bases and J by 5 bases, with 19 bases between them. Looked up from germline, CDR1 is GTSNPN and CDR2 is SVGIG (reference sequence). The CDR3 length is 16 residues. CDR3 DNA: TGTGCCTGGAGTGTACCGAGGGGCAGCCGGCGGGAGACCCAGTACTTC. It specifies CAWSVPRGSRRETQYF.

In DNA, the CDR3 is TGTGCCAGTACTCCTACGGGGGCGGCGAACTATGGCTACACCTTC. Protein product: CASTPTGAANYGYTF. The chain recombines TRBV19 with TRBJ1-2; maybe TRBD1 (6 bases). Looked up from germline, CDR1 is LNHDA and CDR2 is SQIVND (reference sequence). The germline V and J ends were trimmed by 7 bases and 2 bases, with 17 bases remaining between them. The CDR3 extends over 15 amino acids.

This chain joins TRBV25-1 and TRBJ2-7; tentative D call: TRBD1 (6 bases). Germline CDR1 reads MGHDK; CDR2 reads SYGVNS. V dropped 5 bases and J dropped 1 base, with 9 bases sitting between them. This CDR3 region has 13 residues. The CDR3 reads CASSSDRSYEQYF. Here the CDR3 DNA reads TGTGCCAGCAGTTCTGACAGGTCCTACGAGCAGTACTTC.

This rearrangement joins TRBV7-2 to TRBJ1-2; D is unresolved. Germline assignment: CDR1 SGHTA and CDR2 FQGNSA. Trimming took 1 base from V and 8 from J, leaving 17 bases between them. The CDR3 totals 15 residues. The CDR3 DNA follows: TGTGCCAGCAGCTTAGAGTATATAGTGGCGCCCGGCTACACCTTC. This encodes CASSLEYIVAPGYTF.

This clone was found a few times. The chain is built from TRBV5-6 and TRBJ1-1; D call uncertain. The CDR3 spans 15 residues. V was trimmed by 4 bases and J by 4 bases, leaving 17 bases between them. Per the germline V gene, CDR1 is SGHDT and CDR2 is YYEEEE. CDR3 region: CASSREEGWGTEAFF. CDR3 in DNA: TGTGCCAGCAGCCGTGAGGAGGGATGGGGCACTGAAGCTTTCTTT.